In this sample, the clone carrying this T cell receptor (beta chain) turned up a few times. Its matching antigen is unknown. Together with a sample-barcoded 5' primer, a J-beta primer mix was included in a second PCR lasting about 6 to 11 cycles. Each of the cDNA molecules was tagged by a template-switch adaptor with 12 random nucleotides. Each CDR3 protein is one row after TCRdb ran MiXCR on the 5' RACE reads. The data show about 1 million distinct CDR3 sequences, around 43% seen once. Investigators took roughly 9.5 milliliters of peripheral blood from every donor. The data stem from a study of blood T cells in healthy people across ages. Overall study: Through template switching, about one barcoded beta molecule was captured per two T cells, as measured in model experiments.

The CDR3 loop spans 14 amino acids. Germline V gene data show CDR1 as SGDLS and CDR2 as YYNGEE. V lost 4 bases and J lost 7, with 12 bases in between. Study-wide results and caveats: One million T cells yielded diversity estimates that were considered underestimates.

The source of this sequence is a woman aged 55-69 years in good health. The source material was blood. The chain has TRBV9 and TRBJ1-6, with a possible D match to TRBD1 (6 bases). The CDR3 reads CASSSKGDNSPLHF. The CDR3 bases are TGTGCCAGCAGCTCCAAGGGGGACAATTCACCCCTCCACTTT.